These 23 T cell receptor beta chains were sequenced from one sample in a study of Graves' ophthalmopathy and Graves' hyperthyroidism. TCR beta CDR3 amplification used RNA transcripts. HTBI-primed RT-PCR formed the first round, and a multiplex PCR formed the second. TCRdb redid the calling of the multiplex PCR reads with MiXCR, one entry per CDR3 protein. The table shows hundreds of thousands of distinct CDR3 sequences, with 35% to 50% occurring only once. Specimen: peripheral blood. The receptor set was obtained from an adult man with Graves' ophthalmopathy.

This clonotype was counted many times. The chain carries TRBV5-1 and TRBJ2-7; 8 nucleotides align to TRBD1. Trimming at V came to 4 bases and at J to 6 bases, leaving 6 bases not matched to a gene. Germline loops: CDR1 SGHRS, CDR2 YFSETQ. CDR3 length: 13 amino acids. This CDR3 is CASSRQGAGEQYF. The CDR3 DNA follows: TGCGCCAGCAGCCGTCAGGGGGCAGGCGAGCAGTACTTC.

The V call is TRBV11-3, the J call TRBJ1-1; the D is unclear. Trimming cost V 2 bases and J 0 bases, with 10 bases left between them. Germline V gives CDR1 SGHNT, CDR2 YENEEA. This CDR3 is built from 15 residues. The CDR3 nucleotides read TGTGCCAGCAGCTTAACTCCGGGCCTGAACACTGAAGCTTTCTTT. Its protein is CASSLTPGLNTEAFF.

This clonotype was observed at least ten times. The chain joins TRBV19 to TRBJ1-1; TRBD1 matches 7 bases. There are 15 residues in the CDR3. Looked up from germline, CDR1 is LNHDA and CDR2 is SQIVND (reference sequence). V lost 3 bases to trimming and J lost 6 bases; unmatched junction nucleotides: 10. The CDR3 loop reads CASSISETGIAEAFF. As DNA, the CDR3 is TGTGCCAGTAGTATCTCTGAGACAGGGATCGCTGAAGCTTTCTTT.

The genes are TRBV12-3 or TRBV12-4 and TRBJ1-3; 9 bases are a match to TRBD1. The CDR3 is 15 residues long. V lost 6 bases and J lost 1; bases outside the gene matches: 4. The CDR3 DNA reads as TGTGCCAGCAGGACAGACAGGGGGTCTGGAAACACCATATATTTT. Its translation: CASRTDRGSGNTIYF.

This clonotype occurred many times. J is TRBJ1-1 and V is TRBV29-1, with D possibly TRBD1 on 5 matching bases. The V gene's germline CDR1 is SQVTM and CDR2 ANQGSEA. The CDR3 runs 13 residues. V was shortened by 7 bases and J by 0 bases, with 12 bases between the two germline ends. CDR3 sequence reads: CSALTVMNTEAFF. The CDR3 DNA follows: TGCAGCGCATTGACAGTCATGAACACTGAAGCTTTCTTT. The whole variable domain, remainder taken from reference TRBV29-1 and TRBJ1-1, is SAVISQKPSRDICQRGTSLTIQCQVDSQVTMMFWYRQQPGQSLTLIATANQGSEATYESGFVIDKFPISRPNLTFSTLTVSNMSPEDSSIYLCSALTVMNTEAFFGQGTRLTVV.

The chain has TRBV12-3 or TRBV12-4 and TRBJ1-1, with 8 bases aligning to TRBD1. The CDR3 sequence is 16 residues long. V lost 6 bases to trimming and J lost 1 base; unmatched junction nucleotides: 10. The CDR3 DNA is TGTGCCAGCAGCTCCAGAAGGACAGGGCCGAACACTGAAGCTTTCTTT. It yields the protein CASSSRRTGPNTEAFF.

This clonotype was seen many times. The genes are TRBV7-2 and TRBJ1-1; no firm D call. Germline loops: CDR1 SGHTA, CDR2 FQGNSA. Trimming took 1 base from V and 7 from J, leaving 4 bases between them. This CDR3 contains 11 residues. The CDR3 region is CASSLVREAFF. The CDR3 DNA is TGTGCCAGCAGCTTAGTTCGTGAAGCTTTCTTT.

The chain couples TRBV10-3 to TRBJ2-7, with TRBD1 identical over 7 bases. The trim removed 3 bases at V and 7 bases at J, leaving 9 bases unmatched. The CDR3 is 14 residues long. CDR1 is ENHRY and CDR2 is SYGVKD in the germline V gene. The CDR3 DNA follows: TGTGCCATCAGTGACCGAACAGGGGTGGAGGAGCAGTACTTC. It specifies CAISDRTGVEEQYF.

This clonotype was detected many times. J is TRBJ2-5 and V is TRBV24-1; 8 nucleotides match TRBD2. With V trimmed by 6 bases and J by 4 bases, 9 bases remained unmatched. Germline CDR1 is KGHDR and CDR2 is SFDVKD. This CDR3 is 15 amino acids long. CDR3 amino acids: CATSHGSGGPETQYF. In DNA form, the CDR3 reads TGTGCCACCAGTCACGGGTCGGGAGGGCCAGAGACCCAGTACTTC.

This clonotype was found a few times. V gene TRBV9 combines with J gene TRBJ1-6, with a tentative D call TRBD1 (6 bases). The germline CDR1 and CDR2 sequences are SGDLS and YYNGEE. The germline V and J ends were trimmed by 2 bases and 9 bases, with 15 bases remaining between them. This CDR3 has 15 amino acids. The CDR3 DNA reads TGTGCCAGCAGCGTTGTGGCAGGGGAGGGTTCACCCCTCCACTTT. It specifies CASSVVAGEGSPLHF.

The chain couples TRBV20-1 to TRBJ2-5, with D perhaps given as TRBD1 or TRBD2 (5 bases each). Germline V gene data show CDR1 as DFQATT and CDR2 as SNEGSKA (reference sequence). Trimming left V 3 bases short and J 5 bases short, with 22 bases between. The CDR3 contains 16 residues. CDR3 protein: CSASSGARSTGETQYF. CDR3 in DNA: TGCAGTGCTAGTTCCGGGGCGCGAAGCACCGGGGAGACCCAGTACTTC.

V gene TRBV29-1 combines with J gene TRBJ2-3; D is unresolved. This CDR3 region has 16 residues. CDR1 SQVTM and CDR2 ANQGSEA come from the germline V gene. V lost 6 bases to trimming and J lost 4 bases, with 23 bases between them. CDR3 nucleotides: TGCAGCGTCGGAAGGTCAAGTGAGTCGACGGCAGATACGCAGTATTTT. Its protein is CSVGRSSESTADTQYF.

This clonotype was seen ten or more times. The gene calls are TRBV6-5 and TRBJ1-4, with TRBD1 identical over 9 bases. Germline trimming cut 2 bases from V and 7 bases from J; bases unmatched to any gene: 8. This CDR3 has 16 residues. Germline CDR1 and CDR2: MNHEY and SVGAGI. The CDR3 nucleotides read TGTGCCAGCAGTTACGGCCGCCGGGACAGGGCTGAAAAACTGTTTTTT. Its translation is CASSYGRRDRAEKLFF.

About this clonotype itself: Since a much larger clone is just one base distant, this may be a read error. The CDR3 protein is CASRRGYEQCF. DNA of the CDR3: TGTGCCAGCAGGAGGGGGTACGAGCAGTGCTTC. The chain recombines TRBV7-7 with TRBJ2-7, with D possibly TRBD1 on 6 matching bases. The CDR3 runs 11 residues. Germline values: CDR1 SSHAT, CDR2 FNYEAQ (reference sequence).

Regarding this clonotype: An end of the junction differs from the germline gene, which may be a read error. As DNA, the CDR3 is TGTGCCAGCAGCGCCGTCCCTGGCCGGGACAGGGTACAAGAGACCCAGTACTTC. This codes for CASSAVPGRDRVQETQYF. The V call is TRBV5-1, the J call TRBJ2-5; 9 bases are a match to TRBD1. Per the germline V gene, CDR1 is SGHRS and CDR2 is YFSETQ. This CDR3 comprises 18 residues.

Many counts were recorded for this clonotype. The rearrangement links TRBV12-3 or TRBV12-4 to TRBJ1-2; D remains ambiguous. The ends were cut back, 1 base at V and 3 bases at J, with 12 bases in the middle. The CDR3 spans 15 residues. The CDR3 region has the DNA TGTGCCAGCAGTTTAGAAGTGGGATCGGACTATGGCTACACCTTC. This sequence encodes CASSLEVGSDYGYTF.

With regard to this clonotype: This CDR3 fails to terminate in the conserved phenylalanine or tryptophan, so it likely reflects a read error. This sequence joins TRBV9 and TRBJ2-7; 9 bases are a match to TRBD1. Unmatched junction bases numbered 6, after V lost 4 bases and J lost 1 base. This CDR3 has 15 residues. Per germline, CDR1 SGDLS and CDR2 YYNGEE. The DNA for the CDR3 is TGTGCCAGCAGCCAAGGACAGGGGCCATCCTACGAGCAGTACTGC. Protein: CASSQGQGPSYEQYC.

Only a few counts were recorded for this clonotype. The V call is TRBV6-1, the J call TRBJ1-2; 9 bases map to TRBD1. The CDR3 length is 13 residues. Trimming took 3 bases from V and 8 from J; bases not matched to a gene: 4. Looked up from germline, CDR1 is MNHNS and CDR2 is SASEGT. The CDR3 sequence: CASSDGTGLGYTF. In DNA, the CDR3 is TGTGCCAGCAGTGATGGGACAGGGTTGGGCTACACCTTC.

This clonotype was seen once. The chain couples TRBV19 to TRBJ2-7; D is uncertain. The V and J ends lost 3 bases and 0 bases respectively, with 9 bases between them. Germline V gene sequence: CDR1 LNHDA, CDR2 SQIVND (reference sequence). The CDR3 sequence is 14 residues long. The CDR3 region is CASSIVVSSYEQYF. Written as DNA, the CDR3 is TGTGCCAGTAGTATCGTCGTCTCCTCCTACGAGCAGTACTTC.

The V and J genes are TRBV7-8 and TRBJ2-5, with D uncertain. This CDR3 is built from 14 residues. The ends were cut back, 3 bases at V and 0 bases at J, with 8 bases in the middle. The germline V gene has CDR1 SGHVS and CDR2 FQNEAQ. CDR3 loop: CASSLDTNQETQYF. The CDR3 nucleotides read TGTGCCAGCAGCTTGGATACTAACCAAGAGACCCAGTACTTC.

This clonotype showed up just once. This may be a read error: a much more frequent sequence differs by one nucleotide. The J gene is TRBJ2-7, the V gene TRBV10-3; the match to TRBD1 covers 9 bases. Germline trimming cut 5 bases from V and 3 bases from J; bases unmatched to any gene: 17. This CDR3 spans 18 amino acids. The germline CDR1 and CDR2 sequences are ENHRY and SYGVKD. In DNA, the CDR3 is TGTGCCATCAGTCCCTGGACAGGGGACCTCCCGCGTTACTACGAGCAGTACTTC. Its protein product is CAISPWTGDLPRYYEQYF.

This clonotype was recorded at least ten times. The chain carries TRBV7-9 and TRBJ1-1; unclear D gene. CDR1 and CDR2 (germline): SEHNR, FQNEAQ (reference sequence). The CDR3 is 13 amino acids. V shed 1 base and J shed 6 bases, with 9 bases lying between them. Here the CDR3 reads CASSLGQASEAFF. As DNA, the CDR3 is TGTGCCAGCAGCTTAGGGCAGGCCTCTGAAGCTTTCTTT. Filled out from reference TRBV7-9 and TRBJ1-1, the complete variable domain reads DTGVSQNPRHKITKRGQNVTFRCDPISEHNRLYWYRQTLGQGPEFLTYFQNEAQLEKSRLLSDRFSAERPKGSFSTLEIQRTEQGDSAMYLCASSLGQASEAFFGQGTRLTVV.

This clonotype has only one observation. CDR3 residues: CASSPSARAEAFF. Here the CDR3 DNA reads TGTGCCAGCAGCCCCTCGGCCAGGGCTGAAGCTTTCTTT. The V call is TRBV3-1, the J call TRBJ1-1, with a possible D match to TRBD1 (5 bases). The germline gives CDR1 LGHDT, CDR2 YNNKEL (reference sequence). This CDR3 is 13 amino acids long. The V and J ends lost 4 bases and 6 bases respectively, with 12 bases between them.